This T cell receptor beta chain was found in a study of blood T cell repertoires in COVID-19 (dated by TCRdb to between 2020 and 2021). In terms of the full investigation: Samples covering the acute and convalescent phases of COVID-19 were provided by collaborators in the United States, Italy and Spain. Subjects who had been exposed to COVID-19, were actively infected with it, or had recovered from it provided the deeply sampled blood TCRbeta repertoires that made up the dataset. Where available, HLA class I and class II types were taken from metadata supplied by the sample provider and were not determined by assay-based typing. The repertoires were made available in a free public database intended to serve as a resource for research on the immune response to SARS-CoV-2. The samples were drawn from two sources: the first 160 participants of the ongoing ImmuneRACE study, and 1,254 subjects contributed by 6 global collaborators. Nearly every sample came with metadata listing a de-identified subject ID, COVID-19 status, age in years and sex. The material from the prospective study consisted of cDNA or gDNA derived from T cells, B-cell-depleted T cells, or PBMCs.

CDR1 and CDR2 are read off the germline V gene (reference sequence) as SGHNT and YYREEE. V loses 6 bases at its end and J loses 2 bases; junction bases beyond the gene matches: 11. From the cysteine up to the phenylalanine, the CDR3 has a length of 17 residues. Only the CDR3 part of the read is kept: 51 bases, read in frame from the first base. Collaborating institutions collected whole blood in K2EDTA tubes following their own protocols. For TCRbeta analysis, collaborator samples were shipped as frozen whole blood, as isolated PBMCs, or as DNA extracted from either sample type. The immunoSEQ Assay, a bias-controlled multiplex PCR, was used to amplify TCRbeta CDR3 regions from genomic DNA. In the original analysis: The number of nucleated cells in each sample was estimated by amplification of reference gene primers within the assay. To quantify the absolute abundance of each unique TCRbeta CDR3 rearrangement, sequence reads were collapsed and filtered. Productive Simpson clonality was computed per sample as the square root of Simpson's diversity index over productive rearrangements. TCRdb carries this immuneACCESS record with in-frame sequences only. Its versions omit some clonotypes, under half of them owing to an unresolved V gene in the studies checked, with the rest unexplained. The V and J calls and clone size are taken from that table; D and trimming were inferred from the DNA. The sample has about 140,000 clones on record, 80% to 85% of them singletons. 3.5% to 4.5% of the sample belongs to the ten largest clones.

On this clone itself: Its recognized antigen is unknown. No base-level quality is on record; no much larger clone is a single base apart.

What the research found in general, with its limitations: The quantity of clinical and demographic metadata differed by source and by participant and was supplied without curation.

Sequences were obtained from peripheral blood. The chain is made from TRBV5-4 and TRBJ2-7; TRBD2 aligns with 13 central bases. This sequence originates from an older woman with acute or convalescent COVID-19. The DNA is as follows: TGTGCCAGCAAGCCCGGAGGGACTAGCGGGACCACCTACGAGCAGTACTTC. The translation is CASKPGGTSGTTYEQYF.